This T cell receptor (beta chain) was captured by sequencing in a study of OX40 agonist ivuxolimab in advanced cancers. Here immunoSEQ multiplex PCR was the method, and the copy in TCRdb shows in-frame clones only, minus some. The repertoire holds roughly 70,000 clones, with about 85% as singletons. Researchers took blood at baseline, on cycle 4 day 1, and on cycle 7 day 1. Per the germline V gene, CDR1 is SGHRS and CDR2 is YFSETQ. This CDR3 spans 12 amino acids. The V end was cut by 2 bases, the J end by 3 bases, with 5 bases between. Sequenced material: CD4+ or CD8+ T cells sorted from blood, taken in a trial of the OX40 agonist ivuxolimab. The receptor was derived from an adult with an advanced solid tumor such as melanoma, head and neck, liver or kidney cancer. This chain connects TRBV5-1 to TRBJ2-5; D is undetermined. The CDR3: CASSFGKETQYF. CDR3 DNA sequence: TGCGCCAGCAGCTTTGGGAAAGAGACCCAGTACTTC. Looking up the rest from reference TRBV5-1 and TRBJ2-5 gives the full variable domain: KAGVTQTPRYLIKTRGQQVTLSCSPISGHRSVSWYQQTPGQGLQFLFEYFSETQRNKGNFPGRFSGRQFSNSRSEMNVSTLELGDSALYLCASSFGKETQYFGPGTRLLVL.